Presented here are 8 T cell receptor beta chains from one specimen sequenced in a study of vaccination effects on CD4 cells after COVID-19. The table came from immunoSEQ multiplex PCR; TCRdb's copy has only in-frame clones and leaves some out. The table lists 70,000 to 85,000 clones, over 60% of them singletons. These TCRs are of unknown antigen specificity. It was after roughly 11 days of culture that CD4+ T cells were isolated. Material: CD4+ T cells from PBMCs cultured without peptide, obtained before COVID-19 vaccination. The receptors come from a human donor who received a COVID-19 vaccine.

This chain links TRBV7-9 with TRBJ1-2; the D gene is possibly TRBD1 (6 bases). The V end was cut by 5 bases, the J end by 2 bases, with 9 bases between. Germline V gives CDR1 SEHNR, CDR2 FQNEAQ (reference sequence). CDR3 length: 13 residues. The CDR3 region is CASSPGQNYGYTF. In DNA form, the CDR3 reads TGTGCCAGCAGCCCCGGACAGAACTATGGCTACACCTTC.

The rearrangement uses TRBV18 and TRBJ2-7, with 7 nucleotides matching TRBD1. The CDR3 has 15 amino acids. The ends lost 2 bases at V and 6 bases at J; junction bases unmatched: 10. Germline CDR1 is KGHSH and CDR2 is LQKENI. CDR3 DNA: TGTGCCAGCTCACCATCGGCGACAGGGATGAGCGAGCAGTACGTC. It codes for CASSPSATGMSEQYV.

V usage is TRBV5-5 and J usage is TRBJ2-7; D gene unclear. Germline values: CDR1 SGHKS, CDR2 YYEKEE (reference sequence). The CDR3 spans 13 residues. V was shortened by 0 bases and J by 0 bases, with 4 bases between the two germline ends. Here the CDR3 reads CASSLGYSYEQYV. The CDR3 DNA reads TGTGCCAGCAGCTTGGGTTACTCCTACGAGCAGTACGTC.

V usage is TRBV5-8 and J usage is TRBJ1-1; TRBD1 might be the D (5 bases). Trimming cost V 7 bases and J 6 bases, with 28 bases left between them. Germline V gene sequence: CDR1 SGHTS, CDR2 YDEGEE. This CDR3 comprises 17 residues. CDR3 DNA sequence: TGTGCCAGCCCGAATATACCGGGGGACCCTCCTCGCCCTGAAGCTTTCTTT. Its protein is CASPNIPGDPPRPEAFF.

CDR3 bases: TGTGCCAGCTCACCTTTCAGGGGGGGGAACACTGAAGCTTTCTTT. It codes for CASSPFRGGNTEAFF. The chain joins TRBV18 to TRBJ1-1; 7 nucleotides line up with TRBD1. Trimming took 3 bases from V and 1 from J; bases not matched to a gene: 5. This CDR3 has 15 amino acids. In germline, CDR1 is KGHSH, CDR2 LQKENI.

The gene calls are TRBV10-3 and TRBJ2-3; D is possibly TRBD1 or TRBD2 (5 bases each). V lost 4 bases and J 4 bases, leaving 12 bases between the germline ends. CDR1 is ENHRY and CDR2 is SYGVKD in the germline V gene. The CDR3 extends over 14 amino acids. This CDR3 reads CAISGIMGADTQYF. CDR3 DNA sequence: TGTGCCATCAGTGGAATTATGGGGGCAGATACGCAGTATTTT.

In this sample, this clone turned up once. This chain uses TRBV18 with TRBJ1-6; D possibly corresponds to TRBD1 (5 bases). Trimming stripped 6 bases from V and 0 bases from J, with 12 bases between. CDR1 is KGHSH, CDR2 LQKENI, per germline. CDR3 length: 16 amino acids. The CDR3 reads CASSPAGPSYNSPLHF. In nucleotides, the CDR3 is TGTGCCAGCTCCCCGGCGGGGCCCTCCTATAATTCACCCCTCCACTTT.

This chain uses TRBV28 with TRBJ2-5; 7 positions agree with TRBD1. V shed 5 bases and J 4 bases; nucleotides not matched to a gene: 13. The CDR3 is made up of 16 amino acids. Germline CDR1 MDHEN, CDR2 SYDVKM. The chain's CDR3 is CASSPSGSRGLETQYF. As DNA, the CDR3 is TGTGCCAGCAGTCCTTCCGGGTCAAGGGGGCTAGAGACCCAGTACTTC.